The 8 T cell receptor beta chains reported below all come from one sample, sequenced in a study of blood T cell repertoires in COVID-19. This table comes from immunoSEQ multiplex PCR, and its TCRdb copy is limited to in-frame clones, with some not included. This sample carries 85,000 to 100,000 clones, around 80% of them seen once, and the ten largest clones take approximately 8.7%. Source material: peripheral blood. These receptor sequences come from a man aged 50-59 years who had recovered from COVID-19.

The chain couples TRBV20-1 to TRBJ2-5, with 9 bases that match TRBD2. The germline CDR1 and CDR2 sequences are DFQATT and SNEGSKA (reference sequence). The V and J ends lost 3 bases and 5 bases, in that order; junction bases with no gene match: 7. This CDR3 has 14 residues. Here the CDR3 reads CSASPSGTLETQYF. As DNA, the CDR3 is TGCAGTGCTAGTCCTAGCGGGACTTTGGAGACCCAGTACTTC.

This clone has more than one count but fewer than ten. The chain links TRBV7-2 to TRBJ2-5, with 7 positions matching TRBD1. The CDR3 contains 17 residues. The germline CDR1 and CDR2 sequences are SGHTA and FQGNSA. With V trimmed by 1 base and J by 1 base, 9 bases remained unmatched. CDR3 in amino acids: CASSLGRGGLLQETQYF. The DNA of the CDR3 is TGTGCCAGCAGCTTAGGTCGAGGGGGCCTCCTCCAAGAGACCCAGTACTTC.

This chain connects TRBV24-1 to TRBJ2-1; TRBD2 aligns across 11 bases. Germline lookup yields CDR1 KGHDR and CDR2 SFDVKD. The junction had 7 bases not matched to a gene; V was cut back by 3 bases and J by 4 bases. The CDR3 length is 17 residues. The chain's CDR3 is CATSDGGTSGFYNEQFF. The DNA for the CDR3 is TGTGCCACCAGTGATGGCGGGACTAGCGGATTTTACAATGAGCAGTTCTTC.

This chain connects TRBV7-2 to TRBJ2-5; 8 nucleotides line up with TRBD1. The length of the CDR3 is 15 residues. CDR1 and CDR2 (germline): SGHTA, FQGNSA. V lost 1 base, J lost 5 bases, and 6 bases stayed unmatched. Written as DNA, the CDR3 is TGTGCCAGCAGCTTAGATCAGGGGGCCTGGGAGACCCAGTACTTC. Encoded protein: CASSLDQGAWETQYF.

The gene calls are TRBV3-1 (or the pseudogene TRBV3-2) and TRBJ1-4; D possibly corresponds to TRBD1 (6 bases). CDR3 length: 16 amino acids. Germline V gene lookup returns CDR1 LGHDT and CDR2 YNNKEL (reference sequence). The V and J ends lost 5 bases and 3 bases respectively, with 16 bases between them. The CDR3 DNA reads as TGTGCCAGCAGCACATGGGGGCCCCCCGCTAATGAAAAACTGTTTTTT. Protein: CASSTWGPPANEKLFF.

This chain links TRBV9 with TRBJ1-2; the D gene is possibly TRBD1 (5 bases). There are 14 residues in the CDR3. From germline, CDR1 is SGDLS and CDR2 YYNGEE. The V and J ends lost 3 bases and 8 bases respectively, with 17 bases between them. This CDR3 is CASSGGRGASGYTF. Written as DNA, the CDR3 is TGTGCCAGCAGCGGGGGACGCGGGGCGTCGGGCTACACCTTC.

The rearrangement uses TRBV28 and TRBJ1-4; D remains unclear. V dropped 3 bases and J dropped 12 bases, with 8 bases sitting between them. Germline V gene sequence: CDR1 MDHEN, CDR2 SYDVKM. The CDR3 contains 11 residues. CDR3 region: CASSLRAELFF. Written as DNA, the CDR3 is TGTGCCAGCAGTTTGCGGGCAGAACTGTTTTTT.

V is TRBV7-9 and J is TRBJ2-3; 9 nucleotides agree with TRBD1. The CDR3 has 15 amino acids. V dropped 3 bases and J dropped 1; count of bases not matched to a gene: 2. The germline V gene encodes CDR1 SEHNR and CDR2 FQNEAQ (reference sequence). The CDR3 sequence is CASSLTGGGTDTQYF. CDR3 nucleotide sequence: TGTGCCAGCAGCTTGACAGGGGGAGGCACAGATACGCAGTATTTT. Variable domain in full (rest from reference TRBV7-9 and TRBJ2-3): DTGVSQNPRHKITKRGQNVTFRCDPISEHNRLYWYRQTLGQGPEFLTYFQNEAQLEKSRLLSDRFSAERPKGSFSTLEIQRTEQGDSAMYLCASSLTGGGTDTQYFGPGTRLTVL.